The TCR beta chain described here comes from a study of cytomegalovirus exposure and HLA in healthy donors. Amplification used 60 Vbeta primers and 13 Jbeta primers. The protocol was immunoSEQ multiplex PCR, while the TCRdb copy is restricted to in-frame clones and leaves out a portion. This sample contains around 210,000 clones. The sample taken for sequencing was PBMCs. The receptor comes from a young woman in good health and CMV-seropositive.

CDR3 nucleotide sequence: TGTGCCAGTAGTTCAATACAGGGGGCGGCCGGGGAGCTGTTTTTT. Translation gives CASSSIQGAAGELFF. V gene TRBV19 combines with J gene TRBJ2-2; 9 bases map to TRBD1. Losses at the gene ends were 5 bases for V and 6 bases for J; bases not matched to a gene: 7. The CDR3 is made up of 15 amino acids. Germline values: CDR1 LNHDA, CDR2 SQIVND (reference sequence).